The rows below give T cell receptor beta chains drawn from one sample of a study of shared clonotypes between healthy human individuals. Method: immunoSEQ multiplex PCR; TCRdb's copy keeps in-frame clones and lacks some. The data show about 980,000 clones, 60% to 85% seen once. The sequencing sample was made of memory CD4+ T cells sorted from blood. All receptors derive from a man aged 18 to 35 in good health. The CDR3 runs from the conserved cysteine through the conserved F or W. D genes are given only for firm matches. Clone size is shown for a subset of rows, as once, few, many or a class of expanded clone.

d_call j_call clone_size cdr3_length v_call cdr3_nt cdr3_aa
- TRBJ2-3 - 15 TRBV5-1 TGCGCCAGCAGCCGAGGACAGAATGCCCCCGATACGCAGTATTTT CASSRGQNAPDTQYF
- TRBJ2-2 few 16 TRBV7-9 TGTGCCAGCAGCCTAACGGGGAGTGCGAACACCGGGGAGCTGTTTTTT CASSLTGSANTGELFF
- TRBJ2-7 - 16 TRBV7-2 TGTGCCAGCAGCTTAGGGCGTGGCGGGTCCTCCTACGAGCAGTACTTC CASSLGRGGSSYEQYF
- TRBJ2-7 - 13 TRBV2 TGTGCCAGCAGTGAGGGTAGTCTCCACGAGCAGTACTTC CASSEGSLHEQYF
- TRBJ1-1 - 14 TRBV30 TGTGCCTGGAGTGTGTGGGGCACTAACACTGAAGCTTTCTTT CAWSVWGTNTEAFF
- TRBJ1-3 - 12 TRBV5-6 TGTGCCAGCAGCTTCTGGGGAAACACCATATATTTT CASSFWGNTIYF
TRBD1 TRBJ1-3 few 15 TRBV11-2 TGTGCCAGCAGCTCCGGACAGGGCCCTGGAAACACCATATATTTT CASSSGQGPGNTIYF
TRBD1 TRBJ1-6 - 14 TRBV30 TGTGCCTGGAGGGCCGGGACAGGGGTTTCACCCCTCCACTTT CAWRAGTGVSPLHF
- TRBJ2-5 once 11 TRBV28 TGTGCCAGCAGTTCCGGGGAGACCCAGTACTTC CASSSGETQYF
- TRBJ2-2 - 14 TRBV11-2 TGTGCCAGCAGCTTACAGCTGAACACCGGGGAGCTGTTTTTT CASSLQLNTGELFF
- TRBJ2-1 - 13 TRBV5-1 TGCGCCAGCAGCTTGGGGGAGGCAAATGAGCAGTTCTTC CASSLGEANEQFF
- TRBJ1-6 - 16 TRBV5-1 TGCGCCAGCAGATCGATAGACGGAGAACTACTTTCACCCCTCCACTTT CASRSIDGELLSPLHF
- TRBJ1-6 - 15 TRBV27 TGTGCCAGCAGGACCGCGGAGGCCTATAATTCACCCCTCCACTTT CASRTAEAYNSPLHF
- TRBJ2-2 once 18 TRBV6-1 TGTGCCAGCAGTGAATTCCCTATCGGGGCCCCGAACACCGGGGAGCTGTTTTTT CASSEFPIGAPNTGELFF
- TRBJ1-3 - 15 TRBV2 TGTGCCAGCAGTGAGGGGTTGAGGGCTGGAAACACCATATATTTT CASSEGLRAGNTIYF
- TRBJ2-1 - 15 TRBV6-5 TGTGCCAGCAGTTCCCCGGGACGAACCTACAATGAGCAGTTCTTC CASSSPGRTYNEQFF
- TRBJ2-4 once 18 TRBV18 TGTGCCAGCTCACCACTGGACGGGGCTTGGGGTCCTGTAAACATTCAGTACTTC CASSPLDGAWGPVNIQYF
- TRBJ2-3 once 15 TRBV19 TGTGCCAGTAGTCTGTCTAGCGCCGGTCAAAATACGCAGTATTTT CASSLSSAGQNTQYF
TRBD1 TRBJ2-7 many 14 TRBV7-9 TGTGCCAGCAGTTCATACCGACAGGGCAACGAGCAGTACTTC CASSSYRQGNEQYF
TRBD2 TRBJ2-1 - 14 TRBV29-1 TGCAGCGTTGAGGGTGTTGGCGGGGGGGCAGGGCAGTTCTTC CSVEGVGGGAGQFF
TRBD1 TRBJ2-7 - 13 TRBV7-8 TGTGCCAGCAGCTCGACAGGGGCCTACGAGCAGTACTTC CASSSTGAYEQYF
- TRBJ2-5 - 15 TRBV7-9 TGTGCCAGCAGCTTAGGATTCCTAGGAGAGGAGACCCAGTACTTC CASSLGFLGEETQYF
TRBD1 TRBJ1-2 - 17 TRBV5-4 TGTGCCAGCAGCCCCCCCCCACAGGGGGCTGGGTCGGCCGGCTACACCTTC CASSPPPQGAGSAGYTF
TRBD1 TRBJ1-1 few 11 TRBV29-1 TGCAGCGTATGGACAGGTTATGAAGCTTTCTTT CSVWTGYEAFF
- TRBJ2-3 - 12 TRBV7-8 TGTGCCAGCAGCTTTCTAACGGATACGCAGTATTTT CASSFLTDTQYF
- TRBJ2-7 - 16 TRBV30 TGTGCCTGGAGTGTAGGGCAAGGGGACGCAATTGCCGAGCAGTACTTC CAWSVGQGDAIAEQYF
TRBD1 TRBJ1-2 - 12 TRBV6-5 TGTGCCAGCTACCGGACAGGGAGTGGCTACACCTTC CASYRTGSGYTF
- TRBJ2-2 - 16 TRBV2 TGTGCCAGCAACAGCCCCGGTACCGTTAACACCGGGGAGCTGTTTTTT CASNSPGTVNTGELFF
- TRBJ1-2 - 14 TRBV30 TGTGCCTGGCTTTCTCAGGGAGTAGGCTATGGCTACACCTTC CAWLSQGVGYGYTF
TRBD2 TRBJ2-1 many 14 TRBV29-1 TGCAGCGTTTCCGGGACTAGCGGGGGGGCTGAGCAGTTCTTC CSVSGTSGGAEQFF
- TRBJ1-5 - 10 TRBV7-2 TGTGCTCGCAGCAATCAGCCCCAGCATTTT CARSNQPQHF
- TRBJ2-6 - 14 TRBV13 TGTGCCAGCAGCCACAGCTCTGGGACCAACGTCCTGACTTTC CASSHSSGTNVLTF
- TRBJ2-1 - 15 TRBV7-9 TGTGCCAGCAGCTTAGCGGGAGTTGGGTACAATGAGCAGTTCTTC CASSLAGVGYNEQFF
TRBD2 TRBJ2-2 once 17 TRBV6-1 TGTGCCAGCAGTGAAGATCGACTAGCGGGGGGTACCGGGGAGCTGTTTTTT CASSEDRLAGGTGELFF
- TRBJ1-2 - 17 TRBV11-2 TGTGCCAGCAGCTTATGGCAGGAGCCAATCCCTAACTATGGCTACACCTTC CASSLWQEPIPNYGYTF
- TRBJ2-2 - 15 TRBV13 TGTGCCAGCAGCCCGACTCCTTCCTACACCGGGGAGCTGTTTTTT CASSPTPSYTGELFF
- TRBJ2-5 - 13 TRBV6-1 TGTGCCAGCAGCCCAACGAGTCTAGTGACCCAGTACTTC CASSPTSLVTQYF
- TRBJ1-3 once 12 TRBV2 TGTGCCAGCAGTGGCCTCGGAAACACCATATATTTT CASSGLGNTIYF
TRBD1 TRBJ1-5 - 14 TRBV18 TGTGCCAGCTCACCTGACAGGGTTGGGCAGCCCCAGCATTTT CASSPDRVGQPQHF
TRBD2 TRBJ2-5 - 15 TRBV5-1 TGCGCCAGCAGCGGTGAGGCTAGCGGGGTCGGGACCCAGTACTTC CASSGEASGVGTQYF
- TRBJ1-5 - 15 TRBV11-2 TGTGCCAGCAGCTTAGGCTCTGAAGGATACATGCCCCAGCATTTT CASSLGSEGYMPQHF
- TRBJ1-6 many 11 TRBV6-1 TGTGCCAGCAGGGGGACGGCGACCCTCCACTTT CASRGTATLHF
- TRBJ2-5 many 15 TRBV5-6 TGTGCCAGCAGCTTGTCTCAGGCTTTAAGGGAGACCCAGTACTTC CASSLSQALRETQYF
- TRBJ1-1 - 16 TRBV5-6 TGTGCCAGCAGCTTATGGACACCCGGACTGAACACTGAAGCTTTCTTT CASSLWTPGLNTEAFF
- TRBJ1-1 - 16 TRBV6-1 TGTGCCAGCAGTGAATTGGTGGTAGCGGGTAACACTGAAGCTTTCTTT CASSELVVAGNTEAFF
- TRBJ1-1 few 14 TRBV2 TGTGCCAGCAGTATAACAGCGGTTAACACTGAAGCTTTCTTT CASSITAVNTEAFF
- TRBJ2-2 - 13 TRBV6-1 TGTGCCAGCAGTGACCGGGGGCCCGGGGAGCTGTTTTTT CASSDRGPGELFF
TRBD1 TRBJ1-2 - 12 TRBV2 TGTGCCAGCTCCGACAGGGTAGGTGGCTACACCTTC CASSDRVGGYTF
- TRBJ2-3 - 11 TRBV20-1 TGCAGTGCCCGGGGCACAGATACGCAGTATTTT CSARGTDTQYF
TRBD1 TRBJ1-6 - 16 TRBV28 TGTGCCAGCAGTCCCCTCAGGGGGGGGGCTCGGTTTACCCTCCACTTT CASSPLRGGARFTLHF
TRBD2 TRBJ2-7 - 19 TRBV7-9 TGTGCCAGCAGTCAACCCGGGACTAGCGGCTCATACAGGGCCTACGAGCAGTACTTC CASSQPGTSGSYRAYEQYF
TRBD1 TRBJ1-4 - 14 TRBV28 TGTGCCAGCAGTCTGGACAGGGGGATTGAAAAACTGTTTTTT CASSLDRGIEKLFF
- TRBJ2-7 - 15 TRBV4-3 TGCGCCAGCAGCCGGCTACAAGCGGAGCCCTACGAGCAGTACTTC CASSRLQAEPYEQYF
- TRBJ1-1 - 14 TRBV9 TGTGCCAGCAGCCCCCCACAGCCGAACACTGAAGCTTTCTTT CASSPPQPNTEAFF
TRBD1 TRBJ1-1 once 16 TRBV29-1 TGCAGCGTCGTACCCACCTTGCGGGACAGGGGCACTGAAGCTTTCTTT CSVVPTLRDRGTEAFF
TRBD2 TRBJ2-3 - 16 TRBV19 TGTGCCAGTAGTCTACCTGGGTGGCGGGAGTCAGATACGCAGTATTTT CASSLPGWRESDTQYF
- TRBJ1-5 - 14 TRBV2 TGTGCCAGCAACGGAGCGTCAGGTAATCAGCCCCAGCATTTT CASNGASGNQPQHF
TRBD1 TRBJ1-6 - 15 TRBV15 TGTGCCACCAGCAGAGATGCAGGGGGCAATTCACCCCTCCACTTT CATSRDAGGNSPLHF